These 14 T cell receptor beta chains came from one sample sequenced in a study of cytomegalovirus exposure and HLA in healthy donors. The PCR had 60 Vbeta and 13 Jbeta primers. Produced via immunoSEQ multiplex PCR; TCRdb's table is partial and in-frame only. The sample carries 150,000 to 200,000 clones, roughly 70% recorded once. The sequenced sample was PBMCs. Receptor source: a man in his forties in good health and CMV-seropositive.

The chain is built from TRBV7-2 and TRBJ2-5, with D perhaps matching TRBD2 (6 bases). V gave up 4 bases and J gave up 11 bases, with 14 bases separating them. Germline loops: CDR1 SGHTA, CDR2 FQGNSA. The CDR3 has 12 amino acids. The CDR3 sequence: CASSSPSGEQYF. The CDR3 bases are TGTGCCAGCAGCTCCCCCTCGGGGGAGCAGTACTTC.

This clone was seen once. The V call is TRBV2, the J call TRBJ2-3, with 9 bases matching TRBD2. The CDR3 extends over 18 amino acids. Looked up from germline, CDR1 is SNHLY and CDR2 is FYNNEI. Unmatched junction bases numbered 14, after V lost 2 bases and J lost 5 bases. In DNA form, the CDR3 reads TGTGCCAGCAGTGAAATTGTCCGGGGCGGGGGGGCAGGAGATACGCAGTATTTT. This sequence encodes CASSEIVRGGGAGDTQYF.

This chain links TRBV19 with TRBJ1-2, with D possibly being TRBD1 (5 bases). V lost 5 bases to trimming and J lost 4 bases, with 14 bases between them. Germline lookup yields CDR1 LNHDA and CDR2 SQIVND (reference sequence). The length of the CDR3 is 14 residues. Here the CDR3 DNA reads TGTGCCAGTAGTCCCTTGCGGGGGGGCTATGGCTACACCTTC. It codes for CASSPLRGGYGYTF.

The chain links TRBV9 to TRBJ2-2; possible D gene TRBD1, 7 bases. The ends were cut back, 0 bases at V and 0 bases at J, with 9 bases in the middle. Germline CDR1 reads SGDLS; CDR2 reads YYNGEE. This CDR3 is built from 16 residues. The chain's CDR3 is CASSVGGTANTGELFF. The CDR3 DNA reads as TGTGCCAGCAGCGTAGGCGGGACAGCGAACACCGGGGAGCTGTTTTTT.

The CDR3, as DNA: TGTGCCAGCAGCTCCGGGGAAAGACGCTCCTACGAGCAGTACTTC. Amino acid sequence: CASSSGERRSYEQYF. This chain connects TRBV7-2 to TRBJ2-7; D is perhaps TRBD2 (5 bases). This CDR3 is 15 amino acids long. Per germline, CDR1 SGHTA and CDR2 FQGNSA. V shed 4 bases and J shed 0 bases, with 13 bases lying between them.

There are a few counts of this clone. The DNA is omitted, as the CDR3 cannot be located on it reliably, and the CDR3 follows TCRdb's listing. J is TRBJ1-1 and V is TRBV2. Germline lookup yields CDR1 SNHLY and CDR2 FYNNEI. The CDR3 is 14 residues long, ends included. CDR3 residues: CASILGEGNTEAFF.

The chain has TRBV29-1 and TRBJ2-7; 9 bases line up with TRBD1. J gave up 6 bases and V 2 bases, and 5 bases lay outside the gene matches. This CDR3 is 13 amino acids long. The germline gives CDR1 SQVTM, CDR2 ANQGSEA. The CDR3 here is CSVEPGQGTEQYF. CDR3 DNA: TGCAGCGTTGAACCGGGACAGGGCACCGAGCAGTACTTC.

This clone came up a few times. The V call is TRBV7-6, the J call TRBJ2-1, with 10 positions matching TRBD1. CDR3 size: 15 residues. CDR1 is SGHVS and CDR2 is FNYEAQ in the germline V gene. V shed 5 bases, J shed 5 bases, and the junction held 6 bases outside the gene matches. The CDR3 region is CASSLRQGANNEQFF. The CDR3 DNA reads as TGTGCCAGCAGCCTCAGACAGGGGGCTAACAATGAGCAGTTCTTC.

The V gene is TRBV5-1, the J gene TRBJ2-1, with TRBD1 as a possible D gene (5 bases). Germline values: CDR1 SGHRS, CDR2 YFSETQ. Trimming removed 4 bases at V and 3 bases at J, with 11 bases between. This CDR3 has 14 residues. The chain's CDR3 is CASSVRQSYNEQFF. The CDR3 coding sequence is TGCGCCAGCAGCGTCCGACAGAGCTACAATGAGCAGTTCTTC.

Only a few counts were recorded for this clone. The V and J genes are TRBV7-9 and TRBJ2-7, with D maybe TRBD1 (5 bases). Trimming left V 1 base short and J 5 bases short, with 12 bases between. This CDR3 has 14 amino acids. Germline CDR1 SEHNR, CDR2 FQNEAQ (reference sequence). The CDR3 coding sequence is TGTGCCAGCAGCTTAGAAAGGGGAAGGAACGAGCAGTACTTC. Translation: CASSLERGRNEQYF. The whole variable domain, filled in from reference TRBV7-9 and TRBJ2-7, reads DTGVSQNPRHKITKRGQNVTFRCDPISEHNRLYWYRQTLGQGPEFLTYFQNEAQLEKSRLLSDRFSAERPKGSFSTLEIQRTEQGDSAMYLCASSLERGRNEQYFGPGTRLTVT.

The chain couples TRBV4-3 to TRBJ1-6, with D perhaps matching TRBD1 (6 bases). From germline, CDR1 is LGHNA and CDR2 YSLEER. Deletions cut 0 bases from V and 8 bases from J, with 14 bases between. The CDR3 extends over 16 amino acids. This CDR3 is CASSQDARGGDSPLHF. CDR3 nucleotide sequence: TGCGCCAGCAGCCAAGATGCCAGGGGTGGAGATTCACCCCTCCACTTT.

This clone has just a few counts. J is TRBJ1-4 and V is TRBV4-2; 7 nucleotides align to TRBD1. J lost 6 bases, V lost 1 base, and 5 bases had no gene match. From germline, CDR1 is LGHNA and CDR2 YNFKEQ. This CDR3 comprises 15 residues. CDR3 DNA: TGTGCCAGCAGCCAAGCGACAGGGTGGGATGAAAAACTGTTTTTT. Protein product: CASSQATGWDEKLFF.

The chain couples TRBV6-1 to TRBJ2-1; D is unresolved. V shed 5 bases and J shed 5 bases, with 10 bases lying between them. The CDR3 consists of 13 residues. Germline V lookup: CDR1 MNHNS, CDR2 SASEGT. CDR3 sequence (DNA): TGTGCCAGCAGTCAATACACCGACAATGAGCAGTTCTTC. It encodes CASSQYTDNEQFF.

Only a few counts were recorded for this clone. The rearrangement uses TRBV11-3 and TRBJ2-3; TRBD1 aligns across 9 bases. The CDR3 is 16 amino acids. V shed 4 bases, J shed 3 bases, and the junction held 8 bases outside the gene matches. Germline CDR1 SGHNT, CDR2 YENEEA. Written as DNA, the CDR3 is TGTGCCAGCAGCTCGGGGACAGGGTCGAGAACAGATACGCAGTATTTT. This encodes CASSSGTGSRTDTQYF.